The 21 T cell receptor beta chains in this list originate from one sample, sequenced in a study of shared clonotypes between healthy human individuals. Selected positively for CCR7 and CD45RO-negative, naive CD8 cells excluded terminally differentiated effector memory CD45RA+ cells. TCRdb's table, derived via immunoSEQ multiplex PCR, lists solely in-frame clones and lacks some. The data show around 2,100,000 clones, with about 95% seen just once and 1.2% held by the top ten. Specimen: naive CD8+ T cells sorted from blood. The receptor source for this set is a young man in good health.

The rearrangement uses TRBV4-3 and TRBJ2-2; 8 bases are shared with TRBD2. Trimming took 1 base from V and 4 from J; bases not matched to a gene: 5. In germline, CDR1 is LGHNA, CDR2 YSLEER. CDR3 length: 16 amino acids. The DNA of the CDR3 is TGCGCCAGCAGCCAAGGGTTAGCGGGATTCACCGGGGAGCTGTTTTTT. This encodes CASSQGLAGFTGELFF.

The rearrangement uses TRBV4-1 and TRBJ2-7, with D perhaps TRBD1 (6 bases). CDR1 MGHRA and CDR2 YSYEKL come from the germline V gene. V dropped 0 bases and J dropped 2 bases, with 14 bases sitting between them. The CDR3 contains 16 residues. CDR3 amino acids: CASSQDRQVNPYEQYF. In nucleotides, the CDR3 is TGCGCCAGCAGCCAAGATAGACAGGTGAACCCCTACGAGCAGTACTTC.

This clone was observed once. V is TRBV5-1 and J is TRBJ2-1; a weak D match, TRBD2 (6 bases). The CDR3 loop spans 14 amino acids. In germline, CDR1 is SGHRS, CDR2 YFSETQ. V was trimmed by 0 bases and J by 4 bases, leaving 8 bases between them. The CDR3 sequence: CASSLGSGYNEQFF. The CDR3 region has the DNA TGCGCCAGCAGCTTGGGGAGCGGGTACAATGAGCAGTTCTTC.

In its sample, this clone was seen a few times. The CDR3 region has the DNA TGTGCCAGCAGCTCCCGGACAGGGATAGATTCACCCCTCCACTTT. The encoded protein is CASSSRTGIDSPLHF. This sequence joins TRBV7-8 and TRBJ1-6; 8 nucleotides align to TRBD1. V lost 4 bases, J lost 8 bases, and 7 bases stayed unmatched. The germline CDR1 and CDR2 sequences are SGHVS and FQNEAQ. The CDR3 is 15 residues long. Based on the CDR3 plus reference TRBV7-8 and TRBJ1-6, the full variable domain is GAGVSQSPRYKVAKRGQDVALRCDPISGHVSLFWYQQALGQGPEFLTYFQNEAQLDKSGLPSDRFFAERPEGSVSTLKIQRTQQEDSAVYLCASSSRTGIDSPLHFGNGTRLTVT.

The CDR3 DNA is TGTGCCAGCAGCACGGGGGGAGGAGGATACGAGCAGTACTTC. Protein sequence: CASSTGGGGYEQYF. J is TRBJ2-7 and V is TRBV9; TRBD2 matches 7 bases. After removal of 4 bases from V and 4 bases from J, the junction contained 8 bases not matched to a gene. Per germline, CDR1 SGDLS and CDR2 YYNGEE. CDR3 length equals 14 residues.

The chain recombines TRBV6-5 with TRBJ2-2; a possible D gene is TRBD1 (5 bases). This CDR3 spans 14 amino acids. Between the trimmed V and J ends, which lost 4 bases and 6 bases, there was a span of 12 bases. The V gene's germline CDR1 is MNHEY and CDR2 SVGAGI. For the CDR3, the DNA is TGTGCCAGCAGTTGGTCAGGGTCCCCCGGGGAGCTGTTTTTT. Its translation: CASSWSGSPGELFF.

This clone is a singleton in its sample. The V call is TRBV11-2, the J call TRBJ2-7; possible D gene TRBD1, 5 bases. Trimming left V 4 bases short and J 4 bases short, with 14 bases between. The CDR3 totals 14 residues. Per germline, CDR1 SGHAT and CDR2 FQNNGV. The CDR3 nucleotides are TGTGCCAGCAGCTCCACGGACACCGGGTACGAGCAGTACTTC. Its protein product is CASSSTDTGYEQYF.

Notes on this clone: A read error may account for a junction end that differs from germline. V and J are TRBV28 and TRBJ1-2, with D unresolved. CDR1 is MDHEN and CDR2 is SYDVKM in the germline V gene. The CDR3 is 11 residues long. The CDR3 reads CASTLGLGYTF. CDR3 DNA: TGTGCCAGCACTTTAGGGCTTGGCTACACCTTC.

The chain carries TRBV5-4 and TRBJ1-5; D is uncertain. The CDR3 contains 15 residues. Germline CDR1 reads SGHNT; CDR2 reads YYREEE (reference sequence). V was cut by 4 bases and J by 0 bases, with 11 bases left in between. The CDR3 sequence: CASSQLIYSNQPQHF. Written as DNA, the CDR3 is TGTGCCAGCAGCCAATTGATCTATAGCAATCAGCCCCAGCATTTT.

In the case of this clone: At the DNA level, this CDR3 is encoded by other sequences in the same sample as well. In DNA, the CDR3 is TGTGCCATCAGTGTTGACACCGGGGAGCTGTTTTTT. Its translation is CAISVDTGELFF. The chain is built from TRBV10-3 and TRBJ2-2; D not certain. Germline assignment: CDR1 ENHRY and CDR2 SYGVKD. V shed 4 bases and J shed 3 bases, with 3 bases lying between them. The CDR3 spans 12 residues.

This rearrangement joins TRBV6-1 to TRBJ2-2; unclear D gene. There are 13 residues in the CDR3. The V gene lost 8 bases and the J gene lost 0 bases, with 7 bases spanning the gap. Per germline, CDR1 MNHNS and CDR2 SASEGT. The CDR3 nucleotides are TGTGCCAGCCTCGCTTCGAACACCGGGGAGCTGTTTTTT. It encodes CASLASNTGELFF.

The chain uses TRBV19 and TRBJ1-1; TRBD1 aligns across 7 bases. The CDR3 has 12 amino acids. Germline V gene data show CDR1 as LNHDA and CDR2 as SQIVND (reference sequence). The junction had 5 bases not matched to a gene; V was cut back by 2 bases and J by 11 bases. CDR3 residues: CASSIIQGVAFF. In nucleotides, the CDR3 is TGTGCCAGTAGTATAATCCAGGGGGTGGCTTTCTTT.

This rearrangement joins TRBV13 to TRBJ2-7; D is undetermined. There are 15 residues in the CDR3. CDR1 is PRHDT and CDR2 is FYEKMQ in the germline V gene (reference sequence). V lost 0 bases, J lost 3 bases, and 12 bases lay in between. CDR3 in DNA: TGTGCCAGCAGCTTAGGTTGGCAGGATTACTACGAGCAGTACTTC. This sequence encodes CASSLGWQDYYEQYF.

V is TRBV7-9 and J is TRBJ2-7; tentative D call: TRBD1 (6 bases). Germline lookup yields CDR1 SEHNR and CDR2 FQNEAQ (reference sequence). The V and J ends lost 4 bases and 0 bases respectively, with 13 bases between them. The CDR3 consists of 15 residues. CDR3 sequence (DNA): TGTGCCAGCAGCTACGGGACACTGAGCTCCTACGAGCAGTACTTC. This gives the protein CASSYGTLSSYEQYF.

As DNA, the CDR3 is TGTGCCAGCAGCTTGACTAGCGGGAGCAATGAGCAGTTCTTC. This translates into CASSLTSGSNEQFF. This chain uses TRBV6-5 with TRBJ2-1, with TRBD2 matching over 12 bases. J was trimmed by 6 bases and V by 6 bases; bases with no gene match: 3. In germline, CDR1 is MNHEY, CDR2 SVGAGI. This CDR3 has 14 amino acids.

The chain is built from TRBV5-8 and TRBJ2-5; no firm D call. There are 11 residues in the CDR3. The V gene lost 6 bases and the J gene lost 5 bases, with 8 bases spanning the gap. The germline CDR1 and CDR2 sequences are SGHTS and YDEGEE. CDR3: CASTISETQYF. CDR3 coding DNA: TGTGCCAGCACCATTTCGGAGACCCAGTACTTC.

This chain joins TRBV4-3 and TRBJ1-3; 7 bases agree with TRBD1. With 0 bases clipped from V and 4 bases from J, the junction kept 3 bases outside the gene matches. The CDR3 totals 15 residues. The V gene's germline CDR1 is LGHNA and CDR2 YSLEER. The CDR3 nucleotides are TGCGCCAGCAGCCAAGATCCGGGACAGGGAAACACCATATATTTT. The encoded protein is CASSQDPGQGNTIYF.

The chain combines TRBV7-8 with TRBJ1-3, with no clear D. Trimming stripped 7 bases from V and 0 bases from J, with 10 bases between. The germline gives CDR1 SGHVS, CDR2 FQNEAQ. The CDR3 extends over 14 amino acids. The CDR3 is CASTMRISGNTIYF. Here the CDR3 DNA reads TGTGCCAGCACCATGCGGATCTCTGGAAACACCATATATTTT.

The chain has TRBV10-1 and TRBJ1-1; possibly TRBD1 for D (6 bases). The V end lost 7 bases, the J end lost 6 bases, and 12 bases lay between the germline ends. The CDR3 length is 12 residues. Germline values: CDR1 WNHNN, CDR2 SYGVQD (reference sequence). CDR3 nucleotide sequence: TGCGCCAGCATTATTGGGACACCTGAAGCTTTCTTT. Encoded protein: CASIIGTPEAFF.

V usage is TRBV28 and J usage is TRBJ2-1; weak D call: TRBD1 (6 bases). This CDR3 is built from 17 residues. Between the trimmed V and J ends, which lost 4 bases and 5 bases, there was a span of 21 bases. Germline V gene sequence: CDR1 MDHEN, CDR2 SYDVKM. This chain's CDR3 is CASSSTSGVLGNNEQFF. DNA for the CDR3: TGTGCCAGCAGTTCCACCTCAGGGGTCCTTGGGAACAATGAGCAGTTCTTC.

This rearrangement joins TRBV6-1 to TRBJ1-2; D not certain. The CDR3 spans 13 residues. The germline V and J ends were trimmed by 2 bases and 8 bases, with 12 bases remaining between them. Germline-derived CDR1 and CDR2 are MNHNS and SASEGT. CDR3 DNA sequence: TGTGCCAGCAGTGAACTCGCTATTGGGGGCTACACCTTC. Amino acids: CASSELAIGGYTF.